These 17 T cell receptor beta chains share one sample of origin, sequenced in a study of post-analysis software for immune sequencing data. General study points: The five TRBV segments detected at higher frequency in patients than in controls included TRBV5-6, TRBV5-1 and TRBV20-1.

Unique-molecular-identifier-tagged TCR beta cDNA libraries were used. TCRdb reanalysed the PCR reads using MiXCR and keeps one entry per CDR3 protein. The repertoire holds about 210,000 distinct CDR3 sequences, with approximately 29% as singletons. No antigen has been assigned to these receptors. Sequenced sample: blood. These receptors all come from a girl under 18 with multiple sclerosis.

As for this clonotype: A junction boundary mismatches the germline segment, possibly from a read error. The chain joins TRBV7-9 to TRBJ2-5; a possible D gene is TRBD2 (6 bases). The CDR3 spans 11 residues. CDR1 and CDR2 (germline): SEHNR, FQNEAQ (reference sequence). The CDR3 sequence: CARSLWREQYF. Here the CDR3 DNA reads TGTGCCAGAAGCTTATGGAGGGAGCAGTACTTC.

This clonotype was detected a few times. DNA of the CDR3: TGTGCCAGCAGCTCGACTAGCGGGGAAGAGACCCAGTACTTC. The encoded protein is CASSSTSGEETQYF. This chain links TRBV7-9 with TRBJ2-5; 11 bases map to TRBD2. This CDR3 has 14 amino acids. The V segment lost 4 bases and the J segment 3 bases; nucleotides outside the gene matches: 1. Germline values: CDR1 SEHNR, CDR2 FQNEAQ (reference sequence). Full variable domain (outside the CDR3, taken from reference TRBV7-9 and TRBJ2-5): DTGVSQNPRHKITKRGQNVTFRCDPISEHNRLYWYRQTLGQGPEFLTYFQNEAQLEKSRLLSDRFSAERPKGSFSTLEIQRTEQGDSAMYLCASSSTSGEETQYFGPGTRLLVL.

This clonotype was seen many times. The J gene is TRBJ2-1, the V gene TRBV20-1; 7 bases are a match to TRBD2. The length of the CDR3 is 15 residues. V gave up 3 bases and J gave up 6 bases; unmatched junction bases: 11. Germline assignment: CDR1 DFQATT and CDR2 SNEGSKA (reference sequence). This chain's CDR3 is CSARGVWRESNEQFF. CDR3 DNA sequence: TGCAGTGCTAGGGGGGTGTGGCGGGAGTCCAATGAGCAGTTCTTC.

The table lists this clonotype with many counts. This chain joins TRBV6-6 and TRBJ2-5; 7 bases are shared with TRBD1. The CDR3 has 15 residues. The germline gives CDR1 MNHNY, CDR2 SVGAGI (reference sequence). Germline trimming cut 7 bases from V and 5 bases from J; bases unmatched to any gene: 13. The CDR3 protein is CASTSPNRGGETQYF. DNA for the CDR3: TGTGCCAGCACCAGCCCGAACAGGGGTGGGGAGACCCAGTACTTC.

Of note for this clonotype: This may be a read error: a much more frequent sequence differs by one nucleotide. This chain's CDR3 is CASSDPGTSREQYF. The CDR3 DNA follows: TGCGCCAGCAGTGACCCCGGGACTAGCCGGGAGCAGTACTTC. This sequence joins TRBV10-1 and TRBJ2-5, with 9 bases lining up with TRBD2. The length of the CDR3 is 14 residues. The germline V gene has CDR1 WNHNN and CDR2 SYGVQD (reference sequence). V trimming: 3 bases; J trimming: 11 bases; junction bases outside the gene matches: 10.

The genes are TRBV5-1 and TRBJ1-6; 7 bases agree with TRBD1. This CDR3 contains 16 residues. Germline V gene lookup returns CDR1 SGHRS and CDR2 YFSETQ. The V gene end was trimmed by 6 bases and the J gene end by 7 bases; junction bases not matched to a gene: 13. As DNA, the CDR3 is TGCGCCAGCAAAGACGATCCGGGACAGCCGAATTCACCCCTCCACTTT. Protein: CASKDDPGQPNSPLHF.

This clonotype has ten or more counts. CDR3 bases: TGCGCCAGCAGCTCCACAAACCAAGAGACCCAGTACTTC. It is translated as CASSSTNQETQYF. The rearrangement uses TRBV5-1 and TRBJ2-5, with D hard to call. This CDR3 contains 13 residues. V was cut by 3 bases and J by 0 bases, with 6 bases left in between. Germline V CDR1 and CDR2: SGHRS, YFSETQ.

The genes are TRBV13 and TRBJ2-1, with 10 bases lining up with TRBD1. This CDR3 is built from 15 residues. The trim removed 2 bases at V and 8 bases at J, leaving 6 bases unmatched. Per the germline V gene, CDR1 is PRHDT and CDR2 is FYEKMQ (reference sequence). CDR3 protein: CASSLWGQGFDEQFF. As DNA, the CDR3 is TGTGCCAGCAGCTTATGGGGACAGGGGTTCGATGAGCAGTTCTTC.

The chain employs TRBV20-1 and TRBJ2-1, with TRBD2 identical over 11 bases. CDR1 and CDR2 from the germline V gene are DFQATT and SNEGSKA (reference sequence). The CDR3 is 16 residues long. The V and J ends lost 5 bases and 1 base, in that order; junction bases with no gene match: 7. The CDR3 nucleotides read TGCAGTGCTCCTCAACTAGCGGGAGATTCCTACAATGAGCAGTTCTTC. It is translated as CSAPQLAGDSYNEQFF.

With respect to this clonotype: This clone may be a read error of a much larger clone one base away. The CDR3: CASSSIDGGYEQYF. The CDR3 coding sequence is TGTGCCAGCAGTTCAATCGACGGGGGCTACGAGCAGTACTTC. The rearrangement uses TRBV28 and TRBJ2-5, with TRBD2 as a possible D gene (6 bases). The end of the DNA is better explained by TRBJ2-7, so the J call may be wrong. The V gene's germline CDR1 is MDHEN and CDR2 SYDVKM. There are 14 residues in the CDR3.

The table lists this clonotype with a count of one. A clone one base away is much larger, so this may be a read error. The rearrangement uses TRBV7-9 and TRBJ2-1; D call uncertain. Per the germline V gene, CDR1 is SEHNR and CDR2 is FQNEAQ (reference sequence). The CDR3 is 12 amino acids. This CDR3 reads CTSSLAGHEQFF. In DNA, the CDR3 is TGTACCAGCAGCTTAGCCGGCCATGAGCAGTTCTTC. The variable domain in full, with the rest retrieved from reference TRBV7-9 and TRBJ2-1, is DTGVSQNPRHKITKRGQNVTFRCDPISEHNRLYWYRQTLGQGPEFLTYFQNEAQLEKSRLLSDRFSAERPKGSFSTLEIQRTEQGDSAMYLCTSSLAGHEQFFGPGTRLTVL.

CDR3 sequence reads: CASSYGINNSPLHF. The CDR3 region has the DNA TGTGCCAGCAGTTACGGGATAAATAATTCACCCCTCCACTTT. V and J are TRBV6-6 and TRBJ1-6; D is unresolved. Trimming shortened V by 2 bases and J by 5 bases, and 7 bases separated the two germline ends. The CDR3 spans 14 residues. Germline assignment: CDR1 MNHNY and CDR2 SVGAGI (reference sequence).

A note on this clonotype: A much larger clone lies one base from this, so it may be a read error. This chain links TRBV15 with TRBJ1-2, with 9 bases identical to TRBD1. The CDR3 consists of 14 residues. J lost 9 bases, V lost 0 bases, and 5 bases had no gene match. Per germline, CDR1 LNHNV and CDR2 YYDKDF (reference sequence). The CDR3 sequence: CATSRDTTGGSYTF. In DNA form, the CDR3 reads TGTGCCACCAGCAGAGATACGACAGGGGGTAGCTACACCTTC.

The sample holds many counts of this clonotype. The rearrangement joins TRBV7-9 to TRBJ2-3, with D possibly TRBD2 on 6 matching bases. CDR3 size: 15 residues. Germline assignment: CDR1 SEHNR and CDR2 FQNEAQ (reference sequence). V lost 1 base and J lost 2, with 10 bases in between. In nucleotides, the CDR3 is TGTGCCAGCAGCTTAGGACGGGAGACCACAGATACGCAGTATTTT. Translation gives CASSLGRETTDTQYF.

The chain couples TRBV12-3 or TRBV12-4 to TRBJ1-2; 8 bases line up with TRBD1. V was clipped by 5 bases and J by 7 bases; unmatched bases: 12. The CDR3 covers 15 residues. CDR3 loop: CASSPEPTGVGGYTF. The CDR3 DNA reads TGTGCCAGCAGTCCCGAACCGACAGGGGTTGGTGGCTACACCTTC.

The table lists this clonotype with a count of one. The chain employs TRBV11-3 and TRBJ2-5, with TRBD1 identical over 8 bases. In germline, CDR1 is SGHNT, CDR2 YENEEA. The CDR3 consists of 17 residues. V gave up 5 bases and J gave up 0 bases; unmatched junction bases: 11. CDR3 bases: TGTGCCAGCAGCACTTCCGCGGACAGGGAGTACCAAGAGACCCAGTACTTC. It translates to CASSTSADREYQETQYF.

In its sample, this clonotype was seen many times. The rearrangement uses TRBV9 and TRBJ2-1, with 13 bases lining up with TRBD2. CDR1 is SGDLS, CDR2 YYNGEE, per germline. The junction had 2 bases not matched to a gene; V was cut back by 3 bases and J by 5 bases. The CDR3 contains 15 residues. In nucleotides, the CDR3 is TGTGCCAGCAGCGCGACTAGCGGGAGGAACAATGAGCAGTTCTTC. Translated, it gives CASSATSGRNNEQFF. Full variable domain (remainder filled in from reference TRBV9 and TRBJ2-1): DSGVTQTPKHLITATGQRVTLRCSPRSGDLSVYWYQQSLDQGLQFLIQYYNGEERAKGNILERFSAQQFPDLHSELNLSSLELGDSALYFCASSATSGRNNEQFFGPGTRLTVL.